The present T cell receptor (beta chain) was sequenced within a study of T cell repertoires in cytomegalovirus infection (dated by TCRdb to the late 2010s). Background for the entire study: Peptide stimulations targeted recently identified HLA-C-restricted CMV epitopes, whose presentation resists viral immunomodulation, together with well-studied HLA-B-restricted epitopes. Because public TCR beta signatures pointed to carriage of CMV infection together with the matching HLA type, the HLA type of each donor mattered for the analysis.

TCRdb shows the sequencer as Illumina HiSeq 1500. The public reads were quality trimmed at Q25 with fastp and then assembled into clones with MiXCR by TCRdb, keeping productive beta chains. Rows are unified per CDR3 protein, each entry keeping the most common DNA and genes. This sample has about 900,000 distinct CDR3 sequences in its table, and roughly 30% of those were observed once. The top ten clonotypes cover around 15% of the sample. In light of the paper, this sample's treatment or condition label describes: in vitro stimulation with specific CMV peptide epitopes to enrich CMV-specific T cells. Comments on this clonotype: Its antigen remains unidentified. It has no much larger one-base neighbor in the sample; base qualities were not kept.

The paper's findings and limits, for the study overall: The ex vivo response was dominated by HLA-C-restricted CMV-specific TCR beta clonotypes, which also provided the single most frequent clonotype in two of eight donors. In both this cohort and an independent roughly 350-donor cohort, the cumulative frequency of public TCR beta family members distinguished carriers of CMV infection plus the relevant HLA type.

Taken from cysteine to phenylalanine, the CDR3 has 11 residues. Only the CDR3 portion is preserved as DNA: 33 bases, with reading frame beginning at the first base. V was cut back by 8 bases and J by 3 bases, leaving a gap of 5 bases between them. CDR1 and CDR2 are read off the germline V gene as MDHEN and SYDVKM. The receptor chain draws on TRBV28 and TRBJ2-1; there is no confident call for the D gene. The TCR originated in a human donor in good health (CMV status not recorded). Some clones in this sample may be carry-over from other donors' samples. Material: cultured CD8+ T cells from PBMCs, obtained from culture after CMV antigen stimulation. The CDR3 is CASHNYNEQFF. The sequence in DNA is TGTGCCAGCCACAACTACAATGAGCAGTTCTTC. Extended through the reference TRBV28 and TRBJ2-1 proteins, this CDR3 yields the full variable domain: DVKVTQSSRYLVKRTGEKVFLECVQDMDHENMFWYRQDPGLGLRLIYFSYDVKMKEKGDIPEGYSVSREKKERFSLILESASTNQTSMYLCASHNYNEQFFGPGTRLTVL.